This T cell receptor beta chain stems from a study of shared clonotypes between healthy human individuals. Study details: Three plates each covered CD4 naive and memory; CD8 naive two, CD8 memory one.

Germline-derived CDR1 and CDR2 are SGHTA and FQGNSA. Deletions cut 5 bases from V and 5 bases from J, with 11 bases between. The CDR3 spans 13 residues. Libraries were prepared by immunoSEQ multiplex PCR; TCRdb keeps only in-frame clonotypes and omits some of them. The sample yields some 2,000,000 clones, 90% to 95% seen once. The table lists this clone with a count of one. The receptor's source is a man between 18 and 29 years old in good health. Source material: naive CD4+ T cells sorted from blood. As for subset: CD45RA+ positively selected. The chain links TRBV7-2 to TRBJ2-3, with D perhaps TRBD1 (6 bases). CDR3: CASSGQGQDTQYF. The CDR3 DNA reads as TGTGCCAGCAGCGGGCAGGGGCAAGATACGCAGTATTTT.